The rows below give T cell receptor beta chains drawn from one sample of a study of T cells in Graves' hyperthyroidism and ophthalmopathy. Each CDR3 protein is one row after TCRdb ran MiXCR on the multiplex PCR reads. Of 660,000 or so distinct CDR3 sequences in the sample, around 21% are singletons; the top ten hold 30% to 40%. The specimen sequenced was blood. These receptors all come from a man aged 25 to 45 with Graves' ophthalmopathy. Both conserved end residues are part of each CDR3. Clone sizes are given selectively: once, few, many, or a class where the clone is expanded.

size,V,J,CDR3
-,TRBV10-3,TRBJ2-1,CAISEVLQTSDYNEQFF
-,TRBV4-2,TRBJ2-3,CASSPRLDRSTDTQYF
few,TRBV4-1,TRBJ2-5,CASSQAGTSGQETQYF
few,TRBV15,TRBJ2-1,CATNSALGGGSYNEQFF
-,TRBV11-2,TRBJ2-1,CASSLAGSGRDQFF
many,TRBV12-3/TRBV12-4,TRBJ2-1,CASSSRGTPGDEQFF
once,TRBV6-2/TRBV6-3,TRBJ2-2,CASSKTENANTGELFF
once,TRBV6-1,TRBJ2-1,CATTLAGGYNEQFF
many,TRBV18,TRBJ1-4,CASSPGHTNEKLFF
-,TRBV20-1,TRBJ2-1,CSAVGDNEQFF
-,TRBV6-1,TRBJ2-7,CASRVTGTGGEQYF
-,TRBV2,TRBJ1-5,CASTRGQGVSQPQHF
few,TRBV5-5,TRBJ2-1,CASSFLGGSGNEQFF
few,TRBV7-2,TRBJ1-2,CASSWGRSRGRGYTF
once,TRBV27,TRBJ2-2,CASSSPTSGRGRNTGELFF
-,TRBV5-4,TRBJ1-2,CASSVPGTPNGYTF
many,TRBV18,TRBJ1-1,CASSPQSTTEAFF
many,TRBV20-1,TRBJ1-2,CISSATGGKGGYTF
once,TRBV9,TRBJ2-7,CASSAAGGAYEQYF
many,TRBV2,TRBJ1-5,CASLQGGGQPQHF
few,TRBV12-3/TRBV12-4,TRBJ2-1,CASSSTIRVGGGNEQFF
-,TRBV20-1,TRBJ1-4,CSARKGQGATNEKLFF
many,TRBV20-1,TRBJ2-1,CSALVYTSRYEQFF
-,TRBV12-3/TRBV12-4,TRBJ2-5,CASSSARVVGQETQYF
many,TRBV10-3,TRBJ2-5,CAISEKGFVTVQYF
-,TRBV5-1,TRBJ2-1,CASSAGPGLYNEQFF
many,TRBV2,TRBJ1-4,CASSDLSGQNEKLFF
many,TRBV20-1,TRBJ2-3,CSARDWGVSDTQYF